This TCR beta chain was sequenced for a study of high-grade serous ovarian cancer treatment subgroups. Study-wide context: Each sample yielded on average approximately 7,500 unique TCR beta rearrangements from about 15,000 reads.

CDR1 and CDR2 (germline): SGHNT, YYREEE (reference sequence). CDR3 size: 15 residues. V dropped 0 bases and J dropped 3; count of bases not matched to a gene: 5. The assay was immunoSEQ multiplex PCR, and TCRdb's table has in-frame clones only and misses some. The data hold approximately 4,000 clones, with just under 80% observed a single time. Tumor tissue was taken before any definitive surgery or chemotherapy was given. Study results and caveats: Tumors within one patient showed repertoire similarity of roughly 0.095 to 0.85. The analyses considered CDR3 and ignored CDR1 and CDR2. Without spatial data, bulk sequencing limits insight into HGSC tumor diversity.

With respect to this clone: Antigen unknown.

This chain joins TRBV5-4 and TRBJ2-7; 8 nucleotides align to TRBD1. Sequenced: tumor tissue. This sequence was found in a human donor with high-grade serous ovarian cancer. The CDR3, as DNA: TGTGCCAGCAGCTTGGGAGGACAGGGCGGCTACGAGCAGTACTTC. Its translation is CASSLGGQGGYEQYF. Together with reference TRBV5-4 and TRBJ2-7, the CDR3 gives the full variable domain: ETGVTQSPTHLIKTRGQQVTLRCSSQSGHNTVSWYQQALGQGPQFIFQYYREEENGRGNFPPRFSGLQFPNYSSELNVNALELDDSALYLCASSLGGQGGYEQYFGPGTRLTVT.